This T cell receptor (beta chain) was obtained from a study of radiation and T cells in renal cell carcinoma. Study-level information: Nephrectomy followed 15 Gy stereotactic body radiation by 4 weeks.

Noted time point: blood 2 weeks post-SBRT. Regarding treatment: 15 Gy SBRT to primary tumor, nephrectomy 4 weeks later. Blood was sampled at baseline, 2 weeks and 4 weeks after SBRT. Only in-frame clones appear in the TCRdb table, and some are missing; sequencing was by immunoSEQ multiplex PCR. Altogether 40,000 to 60,000 clones are present, about 80% being singletons, with the ten largest covering 25% to 35%. The CDR3 totals 14 residues. CDR1 is SNHLY and CDR2 is FYNNEI in the germline V gene. The germline V and J ends were trimmed by 6 bases and 6 bases, with 18 bases remaining between them. The receptor was isolated from a woman between 70 and 85 years old with renal cell carcinoma. Here the sequenced sample was blood, taken from a patient whose treatment included radiotherapy and nephrectomy. The chain links TRBV2 to TRBJ2-7; D is undetermined. The chain's CDR3 is CASSRTTNTGEQYF. The CDR3 coding sequence is TGTGCCAGCAGCCGTACTACGAACACCGGCGAGCAGTACTTC. The variable domain in full, completed from reference TRBV2 and TRBJ2-7, reads EPEVTQTPSHQVTQMGQEVILRCVPISNHLYFYWYRQILGQKVEFLVSFYNNEISEKSEIFDDQFSVERPDGSNFTLKIRSTKLEDSAMYFCASSRTTNTGEQYFGPGTRLTVT.